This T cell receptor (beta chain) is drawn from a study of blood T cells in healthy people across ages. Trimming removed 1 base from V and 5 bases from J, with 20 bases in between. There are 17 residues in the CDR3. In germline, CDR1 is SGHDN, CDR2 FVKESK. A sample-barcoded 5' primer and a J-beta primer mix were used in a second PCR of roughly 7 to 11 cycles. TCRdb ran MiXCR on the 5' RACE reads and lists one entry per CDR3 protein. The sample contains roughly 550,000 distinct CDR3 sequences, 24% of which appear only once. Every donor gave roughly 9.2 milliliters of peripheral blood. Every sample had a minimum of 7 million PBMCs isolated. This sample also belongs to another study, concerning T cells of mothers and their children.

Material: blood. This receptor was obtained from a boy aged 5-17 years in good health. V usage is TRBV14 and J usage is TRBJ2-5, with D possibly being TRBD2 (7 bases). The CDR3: CASSQVNLGGHRETQYF. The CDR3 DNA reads TGTGCCAGCAGCCAAGTCAATCTCGGGGGGCACAGGGAGACCCAGTACTTC.